What follows are 18 T cell receptor beta chains derived from one specimen sequenced in a study of beta chain features in type 1 diabetes (dated by TCRdb to 2016 to 2019). Library prep was done by the immunoSEQ multiplex PCR assay. The entire amount of isolated RNA was reverse transcribed using the High Capacity cDNA Reverse Transcription Kit, so the sequenced TCRB transcripts were expressed ones. TCRdb carries this immuneACCESS record with in-frame sequences only. Its versions omit some clonotypes, under half of them owing to an unresolved V gene in the studies checked, with the rest unexplained. The sample contains fewer than 500,000 clones, about 14% of them found a single time. The ten largest clonotypes hold less than 0.04% of the sample. The source material was naive CD4+ T cells from blood. The intended sense of this specimen's cell subset or site label: true naive CD4+ T cells. The receptors originated from a man aged 25 to 40 in good health.

V is TRBV14 and J is TRBJ2-6, with TRBD1 matching over 10 bases. After removal of 6 bases from V and 4 bases from J, the junction contained 6 bases not matched to a gene. The V gene's germline CDR1 is SGHDN and CDR2 FVKESK. The CDR3 runs 16 residues. The CDR3 coding sequence is TGTGCCAGCAGTCCTCGACAGGGGGCCGGGGCCAACGTCCTGACTTTC. This encodes CASSPRQGAGANVLTF.

The chain links TRBV5-1 to TRBJ2-5; D may be TRBD1 or TRBD2 (5 bases each). Deletions cut 0 bases from V and 4 bases from J, with 13 bases between. The V gene's germline CDR1 is SGHRS and CDR2 YFSETQ. The length of the CDR3 is 15 residues. This CDR3 is CASSLAGAGGETQYF. CDR3 nucleotides: TGCGCCAGCAGCTTGGCCGGGGCAGGAGGAGAGACCCAGTACTTC.

In its sample, this clone was seen a few times. This rearrangement joins TRBV7-8 to TRBJ1-5, with a weak D call TRBD1 (5 bases). The CDR3 consists of 15 residues. Trimming removed 5 bases from V and 0 bases from J, with 11 bases in between. The germline V gene encodes CDR1 SGHVS and CDR2 FQNEAQ. The CDR3 loop reads CASSPAGLSNQPQHF. The CDR3 nucleotides read TGTGCCAGCAGCCCGGCGGGGCTTAGCAATCAGCCCCAGCATTTT.

This clone was observed a few times. The V call is TRBV9, the J call TRBJ1-2; no clear D. Trimming left V 2 bases short and J 4 bases short, with 12 bases between. This CDR3 region has 14 residues. Germline V gene sequence: CDR1 SGDLS, CDR2 YYNGEE. The CDR3 sequence: CASSVATATYGYTF. The CDR3 coding sequence is TGTGCCAGCAGCGTTGCTACAGCCACCTATGGCTACACCTTC.

This clone appeared a few times. The genes are TRBV4-1 and TRBJ2-7, with 9 bases matching TRBD1. Trimming cost V 0 bases and J 2 bases; bases outside gene matches: 14. The CDR3 runs 19 residues. CDR1 is MGHRA, CDR2 YSYEKL, per germline. DNA of the CDR3: TGCGCCAGCAGCCAAGAGCGACAGGGGGATGCTTCAGTTACCTACGAGCAGTACGTC. It encodes CASSQERQGDASVTYEQYV.

The chain couples TRBV9 to TRBJ1-2; perhaps TRBD1 as D (6 bases). V was trimmed by 4 bases and J by 2 bases, leaving 18 bases between them. The CDR3 contains 16 residues. Germline V lookup: CDR1 SGDLS, CDR2 YYNGEE. The CDR3 sequence is CASSISGGKENYGYTF. For the CDR3, the DNA is TGTGCCAGCAGCATCTCTGGGGGCAAAGAAAACTATGGCTACACCTTC.

The sample holds a few counts of this clone. The chain recombines TRBV23-1 with TRBJ2-7; D is unresolved. TRBV23-1 is flagged as an ORF with uncertain function. CDR3 size: 14 residues. V shed 0 bases and J shed 7 bases, with 13 bases lying between them. The CDR3 here is CASSQSQHQGEQYV. The CDR3 DNA sequence: TGCGCCAGCAGTCAATCACAACATCAAGGGGAGCAGTACGTC.

This clone was seen only a few times. V and J are TRBV9 and TRBJ2-5; D remains ambiguous. Looked up from germline, CDR1 is SGDLS and CDR2 is YYNGEE. The CDR3 is made up of 15 amino acids. V lost 0 bases to trimming and J lost 2 bases, with 11 bases between them. This chain's CDR3 is CASSVAWGRQETQYF. CDR3 bases: TGTGCCAGCAGCGTAGCATGGGGAAGACAAGAGACCCAGTACTTC.

The V gene is TRBV7-9, the J gene TRBJ2-2; D is uncertain. There are 15 residues in the CDR3. The ends were cut back, 4 bases at V and 1 base at J, with 10 bases in the middle. The germline V gene encodes CDR1 SEHNR and CDR2 FQNEAQ (reference sequence). The CDR3 here is CASSYKTENTGELFF. The CDR3 DNA is TGTGCCAGCAGCTACAAGACCGAGAACACCGGGGAGCTGTTTTTT.

This chain links TRBV25-1 with TRBJ1-2, with D possibly being TRBD1 (5 bases). Trimming cost V 1 base and J 7 bases, with 16 bases left between them. This CDR3 region has 15 residues. CDR1 and CDR2 from the germline V gene are MGHDK and SYGVNS. The CDR3 DNA reads TGTGCCAGCAGTGAATTGGGGACGTCCGTGTTTGGCTACACCTTC. It encodes CASSELGTSVFGYTF.

This clone was picked up a small number of times. The chain is built from TRBV13 and TRBJ2-1; D is possibly TRBD1 or TRBD2 (5 bases each). Trimming took 1 base from V and 8 from J, leaving 12 bases between them. This CDR3 spans 14 amino acids. Germline loops: CDR1 PRHDT, CDR2 FYEKMQ (reference sequence). The CDR3 coding sequence is TGTGCCAGCAGCTTAGCCCCAGGGACGGATGAGCAGTTCTTC. Encoded protein: CASSLAPGTDEQFF.

The rearrangement links TRBV7-9 to TRBJ2-7, with D perhaps matching TRBD1 or TRBD2 (5 bases each). This CDR3 is built from 13 residues. V was trimmed by 4 bases and J by 6 bases, leaving 13 bases between them. Looked up from germline, CDR1 is SEHNR and CDR2 is FQNEAQ (reference sequence). The CDR3 sequence is CASSSMSRGEQYV. The CDR3 bases are TGTGCCAGCAGCTCCATGTCGAGGGGCGAGCAGTACGTC.

With regard to this clone: This CDR3 is also generated by other DNA sequences in the sample. The V and J genes are TRBV6-6 and TRBJ2-3; the D is unclear. Trimming removed 5 bases at V and 3 bases at J, with 6 bases between. From germline, CDR1 is MNHNY and CDR2 SVGAGI (reference sequence). The CDR3 runs 12 residues. CDR3 DNA sequence: TGTGCCAGCAGTCCAAGGACAGATACGCAGTATTTT. Translation gives CASSPRTDTQYF.

J is TRBJ1-5 and V is TRBV6-5, with TRBD1 identical over 12 bases. There are 14 residues in the CDR3. Germline lookup yields CDR1 MNHEY and CDR2 SVGAGI. Trimming removed 6 bases from V and 6 bases from J; junction bases left unmatched: 3. The CDR3 here is CASSRDRGRQPQHF. CDR3 DNA: TGTGCCAGCAGCCGGGACAGGGGGCGTCAGCCCCAGCATTTT.

This clone was detected a few times. V and J are TRBV30 and TRBJ1-1; TRBD1 matches 8 bases. With V trimmed by 0 bases and J by 5 bases, 5 bases remained unmatched. Germline V gene lookup returns CDR1 GTSNPN and CDR2 SVGIG (reference sequence). This CDR3 region has 14 residues. The DNA of the CDR3 is TGTGCCTGGAGTGTAGCGACAGGGGTTACTGAAGCTTTCTTT. Translated: CAWSVATGVTEAFF.

V is TRBV27 and J is TRBJ1-2, with TRBD1 as a possible D gene (5 bases). Trimming pared 6 bases from V and 6 bases from J, leaving 14 bases between. This CDR3 is built from 13 residues. Germline lookup yields CDR1 MNHEY and CDR2 SMNVEV (reference sequence). The CDR3 loop is CASSRDLAHGYTF. The CDR3 region has the DNA TGTGCCAGCAGCCGGGACCTGGCCCATGGCTACACCTTC.

V gene TRBV25-1 combines with J gene TRBJ2-3; 12 bases fit TRBD2. Germline V gene data show CDR1 as MGHDK and CDR2 as SYGVNS. The CDR3 has 17 amino acids. V dropped 7 bases and J dropped 1; count of bases not matched to a gene: 9. The CDR3 here is CASTSPRLAGGTDTQYF. The CDR3 DNA reads as TGTGCCAGCACAAGCCCTCGACTAGCGGGGGGCACAGATACGCAGTATTTT.

This clone has a handful of counts. This sequence joins TRBV18 and TRBJ2-5; TRBD1 might be the D (6 bases). The CDR3 extends over 14 amino acids. V gave up 3 bases and J gave up 7 bases, with 15 bases separating them. Per the germline V gene, CDR1 is KGHSH and CDR2 is LQKENI. The CDR3: CASSPTGSGVTQYF. Here the CDR3 DNA reads TGTGCCAGCTCACCTACAGGGTCCGGAGTGACCCAGTACTTC.